The entry below describes one T cell receptor beta chain. The sample is drawn from a study of beta chain features in type 1 diabetes. The J segment lost 3 bases and the V segment lost 6 bases, leaving 5 bases of the junction unmatched. This CDR3 comprises 14 residues. Germline V CDR1 and CDR2: MDHEN, SYDVKM. Investigators reverse transcribed all isolated RNA, so they sequenced expressed TCRB transcripts. Assay used: immunoSEQ multiplex PCR; TCRdb lists only in-frame clones, some missing. The sample consists of 450,000 or so clones, more than 9.5% of them appearing once. The specimen sequenced was naive CD4+ T cells from blood. The chain uses TRBV28 and TRBJ2-7; 10 positions match TRBD2. This sequence originates from a woman between 18 and 29 years old in good health. CDR3 sequence: CASSLLAGVYEQYF. DNA for the CDR3: TGTGCCAGCAGCCTCCTAGCGGGAGTCTACGAGCAGTACTTC.